The 24 T cell receptor beta chains given below trace back to one sample, sequenced in a study of T cells in Graves' hyperthyroidism and ophthalmopathy. RNA transcripts provided the source from which TCR beta CDR3 regions were amplified. During a first-round RT-PCR of the TCR CDR3, the HTBI primer set was used. One entry per CDR3 protein, called by TCRdb with MiXCR from the multiplex PCR reads. This sample has hundreds of thousands of distinct CDR3 sequences; 45% occur once, and the top ten carry less than 8.5%. Sequenced input: peripheral blood or thyroid tissue (not recorded which). Source of these receptors: an adult man with Graves' disease, either hyperthyroidism or ophthalmopathy (not recorded which).

The V call is TRBV7-9, the J call TRBJ1-4; no definite D call. From germline, CDR1 is SEHNR and CDR2 FQNEAQ (reference sequence). V dropped 3 bases and J dropped 7 bases, with 9 bases sitting between them. The CDR3 length is 13 residues. CDR3 sequence reads: CASSLESREKLFF. CDR3 sequence (DNA): TGTGCCAGCAGCTTGGAAAGTCGTGAAAAACTGTTTTTT.

The chain employs TRBV29-1 and TRBJ2-5; 8 bases fit TRBD2. V lost 0 bases to trimming and J lost 1 base; unmatched junction nucleotides: 4. Germline V CDR1 and CDR2: SQVTM, ANQGSEA. This CDR3 has 15 amino acids. CDR3 nucleotide sequence: TGCAGCGTTGAAGATCGGGGGGGTGCCCAAGAGACCCAGTACTTC. It is translated as CSVEDRGGAQETQYF.

A few counts support this clonotype. The chain couples TRBV6-5 to TRBJ1-2, with D possibly TRBD1 on 5 matching bases. CDR3 length: 13 residues. Germline V lookup: CDR1 MNHEY, CDR2 SVGAGI. The V gene lost 4 bases and the J gene lost 8 bases, with 14 bases spanning the gap. For the CDR3, the DNA is TGTGCCAGCAGTTCACCAGGGTACCGCGGCTACACCTTC. Protein product: CASSSPGYRGYTF.

A few counts support this clonotype. The rearrangement links TRBV12-3 or TRBV12-4 to TRBJ2-5, with 10 bases identical to TRBD2. The CDR3 sequence is 15 residues long. V was pared by 6 bases and J by 5 bases, with 9 bases of the junction left unmatched. The CDR3 nucleotides read TGTGCCAGCAGCCCCGGACTAGCGGCGGTGGAGACCCAGTACTTC. This encodes CASSPGLAAVETQYF.

Worth noting for this clonotype: This may stem from a read error, because a much larger clone lies one nucleotide away. The gene calls are TRBV10-3 and TRBJ1-5; unclear D gene. V dropped 6 bases and J dropped 6 bases, with 15 bases sitting between them. The CDR3 has 14 amino acids. In germline, CDR1 is ENHRY, CDR2 SYGVKD. CDR3 DNA sequence: TGTGCCATCAGGGAAATTTCGGCAAGTCAGCCCCAGCATTTT. Amino acids: CAIREISASQPQHF.

The table lists this clonotype with a few counts. V is TRBV5-1 and J is TRBJ1-2, with 7 positions matching TRBD1. Germline values: CDR1 SGHRS, CDR2 YFSETQ. V lost 3 bases to trimming and J lost 0 bases; unmatched junction nucleotides: 5. The CDR3 has 15 amino acids. CDR3 coding DNA: TGCGCCAGCAGCTCGGGACAGCAAGCTAACTATGGCTACACCTTC. The encoded protein is CASSSGQQANYGYTF.

This clonotype was seen repeatedly, ten times or more. V usage is TRBV7-6 and J usage is TRBJ2-7; D remains ambiguous. Germline CDR1 SGHVS, CDR2 FNYEAQ. V lost 1 base and J 9 bases, leaving 13 bases between the germline ends. The CDR3 totals 13 residues. DNA of the CDR3: TGTGCCAGCAGCTTAGGAGCACAGTTAGTGCAGTACTTC. It yields the protein CASSLGAQLVQYF. Complete variable domain (other parts from reference TRBV7-6 and TRBJ2-7): GAGVSQSPRYKVTKRGQDVALRCDPISGHVSLYWYRQALGQGPEFLTYFNYEAQQDKSGLPNDRFSAERPEGSISTLTIQRTEQRDSAMYRCASSLGAQLVQYFGPGTRLTVT.

The rearrangement links TRBV7-9 to TRBJ2-7; 11 nucleotides match TRBD1. The germline V gene encodes CDR1 SEHNR and CDR2 FQNEAQ (reference sequence). The CDR3 totals 16 residues. The trim removed 4 bases at V and 3 bases at J, leaving 8 bases unmatched. In DNA, the CDR3 is TGTGCCAGCAGCTCTTCCGGGGACAGGGGGGACTACGAGCAGTACTTC. Translation: CASSSSGDRGDYEQYF.

This clonotype was counted ten times or more. The genes are TRBV7-6 and TRBJ1-6, with TRBD1 as a possible D gene (6 bases). Trimming took off 3 bases at V and 10 bases at J, with 16 bases between the two ends. CDR1 and CDR2 from the germline V gene are SGHVS and FNYEAQ. The CDR3 runs 15 residues. For the CDR3, the DNA is TGTGCCAGCAGCTTCGGCGCACAGGGAAGATCACCCCTCCACTTT. Translation: CASSFGAQGRSPLHF.

This clonotype occurred a few times. This chain joins TRBV5-1 and TRBJ2-2; D is uncertain. CDR1 SGHRS and CDR2 YFSETQ come from the germline V gene. The CDR3 spans 16 residues. Trimming pared 4 bases from V and 9 bases from J, leaving 22 bases between. The CDR3 is CASSLDGTTWTWELFF. DNA for the CDR3: TGCGCCAGCAGCCTAGACGGCACAACGTGGACCTGGGAGCTGTTTTTT.

This sequence joins TRBV5-6 and TRBJ1-1; D remains unclear. The V end was cut by 0 bases, the J end by 0 bases, with 9 bases between. The CDR3 extends over 15 amino acids. Germline V gene data show CDR1 as SGHDT and CDR2 as YYEEEE. CDR3 amino acids: CASSLVGKVNTEAFF. In nucleotides, the CDR3 is TGTGCCAGCAGCTTGGTAGGCAAGGTGAACACTGAAGCTTTCTTT.

This clonotype has a count of ten or more. V usage is TRBV7-2 and J usage is TRBJ1-4; D remains ambiguous. Per the germline V gene, CDR1 is SGHTA and CDR2 is FQGNSA. This CDR3 spans 15 amino acids. The V end was cut by 1 base, the J end by 7 bases, with 13 bases between. This chain's CDR3 is CASSLGAGSSEKLFF. CDR3 DNA: TGTGCCAGCAGCTTAGGGGCGGGCTCAAGTGAAAAACTGTTTTTT.

This clonotype was recorded once. At one end, the junction sequence differs from germline, possibly due to a read error. J is TRBJ1-1 and V is TRBV7-3; D is undetermined. Looked up from germline, CDR1 is SGHTA and CDR2 is FQGTGA. The CDR3 covers 9 residues. The CDR3 sequence is CARTEGLNF. The CDR3 DNA is TGTGCCAGGACGGAAGGGTTGAACTTT.

About this clonotype itself: A read error is possible here, since a much larger clone lies one base away. The chain combines TRBV29-1 with TRBJ1-2; TRBD1 might be the D (5 bases). The CDR3 is 13 amino acids. CDR1 and CDR2 (germline): SQVTM, ANQGSEA. This chain's CDR3 is CNVAGFVDYGYTF. In DNA form, the CDR3 reads TGCAACGTAGCAGGGTTTGTGGACTATGGCTACACCTTC.

This clonotype was detected only a few times. The chain combines TRBV19 with TRBJ1-1; tentatively, D is TRBD1 (6 bases). V lost 6 bases, J lost 1 base, and 9 bases lay in between. The V gene's germline CDR1 is LNHDA and CDR2 SQIVND (reference sequence). This CDR3 is built from 13 residues. The CDR3 DNA reads as TGTGCCAGTAGAACACAGGGGAACACTGAAGCTTTCTTT. Translated, it gives CASRTQGNTEAFF.

This chain uses TRBV20-1 with TRBJ1-1; TRBD1 agrees at 9 bases. This CDR3 region has 15 residues. V lost 3 bases and J lost 1; bases outside the gene matches: 6. CDR1 is DFQATT, CDR2 SNEGSKA, per germline (reference sequence). This CDR3 reads CSASQPGQGNTEAFF. The CDR3 region has the DNA TGCAGTGCTAGCCAACCGGGACAGGGGAACACTGAAGCTTTCTTT.

This chain links TRBV7-9 with TRBJ1-5; 7 bases match TRBD1. Looked up from germline, CDR1 is SEHNR and CDR2 is FQNEAQ (reference sequence). The CDR3 sequence is 14 residues long. The junction had 5 bases not matched to a gene; V was cut back by 5 bases and J by 4 bases. CDR3 in amino acids: CASSKTGENQPQHF. As DNA, the CDR3 is TGTGCCAGCAGCAAAACAGGGGAGAATCAGCCCCAGCATTTT.

The gene calls are TRBV7-9 and TRBJ1-4, with 10 bases lining up with TRBD1. The V segment lost 6 bases and the J segment 8 bases; nucleotides outside the gene matches: 9. CDR3 size: 15 residues. CDR1 is SEHNR, CDR2 FQNEAQ, per germline (reference sequence). The CDR3 is CASRFGTGAQEKLFF. The CDR3 DNA reads TGTGCCAGCAGGTTCGGGACAGGGGCCCAGGAAAAACTGTTTTTT.

This clonotype was counted a few times. The V call is TRBV12-3 or TRBV12-4, the J call TRBJ1-3; D gene ambiguous. The V gene lost 5 bases and the J gene lost 5 bases, with 10 bases spanning the gap. The CDR3 length is 13 residues. The CDR3 reads CASSPIDRNTIYF. The CDR3 region has the DNA TGTGCCAGCAGTCCTATTGACAGAAACACCATATATTTT.

This sequence joins TRBV19 and TRBJ2-7; D unclear. Trimming cost V 2 bases and J 6 bases, with 23 bases left between them. Germline V gene sequence: CDR1 LNHDA, CDR2 SQIVND (reference sequence). There are 17 residues in the CDR3. The DNA of the CDR3 is TGTGCCAGTAGTATAACCCTCGACCTCTCGTGGGTGCGCGAGCAGTACTTC. This encodes CASSITLDLSWVREQYF.

This rearrangement joins TRBV2 to TRBJ2-7; 11 bases fit TRBD2. The CDR3 is 16 residues long. CDR1 SNHLY and CDR2 FYNNEI come from the germline V gene. J gave up 1 base and V 1 base, and 3 bases lay outside the gene matches. The CDR3 DNA is TGTGCCAGCAGTGAAGAGGGACTAGCGGTTTCCTACGAGCAGTACTTC. It is translated as CASSEEGLAVSYEQYF.

The chain employs TRBV7-2 and TRBJ1-6, with D perhaps matching TRBD1 (5 bases). The CDR3 consists of 17 residues. V shed 5 bases and J shed 4 bases, with 18 bases lying between them. In germline, CDR1 is SGHTA, CDR2 FQGNSA. CDR3 loop: CASSALPGTAYNSPLHF. The CDR3 nucleotides read TGTGCCAGCAGCGCCCTACCCGGGACGGCATATAATTCACCCCTCCACTTT.

Notes on this clonotype: This clone may be a read error of a much larger clone one base away. The gene calls are TRBV29-1 and TRBJ1-1; D is unresolved. The CDR3 totals 11 residues. The V gene's germline CDR1 is SQVTM and CDR2 ANQGSEA. V gave up 2 bases and J gave up 5 bases, with 6 bases separating them. The CDR3 DNA follows: TGCAGCGTTGAAATCATGACTGAAGCTTTCTTT. It specifies CSVEIMTEAFF.

This clonotype was recorded many times. V is TRBV7-2 and J is TRBJ1-4; the match to TRBD1 covers 9 bases. CDR1 is SGHTA and CDR2 is FQGNSA in the germline V gene. J lost 7 bases, V lost 5 bases, and 5 bases had no gene match. The CDR3 totals 14 residues. CDR3 residues: CASSQGQGREKLFF. The DNA of the CDR3 is TGTGCCAGCAGCCAGGGACAGGGTCGTGAAAAACTGTTTTTT.